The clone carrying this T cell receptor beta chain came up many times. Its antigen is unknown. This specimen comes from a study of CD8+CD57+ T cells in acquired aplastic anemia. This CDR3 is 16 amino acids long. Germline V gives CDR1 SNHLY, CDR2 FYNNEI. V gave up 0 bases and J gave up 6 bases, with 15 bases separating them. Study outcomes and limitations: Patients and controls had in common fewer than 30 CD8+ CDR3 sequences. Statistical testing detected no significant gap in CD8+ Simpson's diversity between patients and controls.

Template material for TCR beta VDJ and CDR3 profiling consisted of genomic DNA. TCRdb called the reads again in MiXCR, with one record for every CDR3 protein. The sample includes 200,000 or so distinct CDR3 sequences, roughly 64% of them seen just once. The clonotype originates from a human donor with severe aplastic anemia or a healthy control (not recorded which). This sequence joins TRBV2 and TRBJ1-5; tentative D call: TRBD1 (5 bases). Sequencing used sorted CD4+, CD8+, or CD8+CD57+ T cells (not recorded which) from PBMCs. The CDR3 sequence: CASSEALGGSSQPQHF. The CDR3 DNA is TGTGCCAGCAGTGAAGCGCTTGGGGGGTCCAGTCAGCCCCAGCATTTT.